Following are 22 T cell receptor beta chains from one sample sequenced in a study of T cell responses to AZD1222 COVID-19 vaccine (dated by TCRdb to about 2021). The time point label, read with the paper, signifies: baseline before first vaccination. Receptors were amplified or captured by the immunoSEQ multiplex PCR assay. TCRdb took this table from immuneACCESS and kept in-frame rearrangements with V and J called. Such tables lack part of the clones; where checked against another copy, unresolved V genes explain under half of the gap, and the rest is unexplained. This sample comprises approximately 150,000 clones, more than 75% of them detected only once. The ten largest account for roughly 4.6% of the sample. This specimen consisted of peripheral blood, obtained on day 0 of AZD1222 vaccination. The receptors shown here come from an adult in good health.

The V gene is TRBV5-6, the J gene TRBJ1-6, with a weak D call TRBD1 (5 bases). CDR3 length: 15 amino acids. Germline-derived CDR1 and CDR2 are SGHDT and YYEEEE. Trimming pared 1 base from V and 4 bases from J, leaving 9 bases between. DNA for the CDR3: TGTGCCAGCAGCTTGAGGGGAACTTATAATTCACCCCTCCACTTT. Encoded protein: CASSLRGTYNSPLHF.

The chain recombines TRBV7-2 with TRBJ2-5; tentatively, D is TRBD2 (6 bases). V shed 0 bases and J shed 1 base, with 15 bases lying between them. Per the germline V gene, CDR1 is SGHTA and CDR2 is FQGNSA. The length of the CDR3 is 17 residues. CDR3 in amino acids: CASSLALTSSPQETQYF. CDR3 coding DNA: TGTGCCAGCAGCTTAGCGCTAACTAGCAGCCCCCAAGAGACCCAGTACTTC.

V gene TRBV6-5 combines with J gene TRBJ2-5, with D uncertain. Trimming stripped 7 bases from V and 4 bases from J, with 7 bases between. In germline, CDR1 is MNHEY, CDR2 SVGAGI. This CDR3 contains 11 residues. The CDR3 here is CASTTGETQYF. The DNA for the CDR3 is TGTGCCAGCACGACGGGAGAGACCCAGTACTTC.

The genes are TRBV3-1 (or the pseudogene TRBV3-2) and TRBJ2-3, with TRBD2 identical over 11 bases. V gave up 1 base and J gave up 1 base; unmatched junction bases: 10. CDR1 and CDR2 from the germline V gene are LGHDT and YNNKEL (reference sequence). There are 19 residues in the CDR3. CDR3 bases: TGTGCCAGCAGCCAAGCATCTAGCGGGAGGACTACGCGCACAGATACGCAGTATTTT. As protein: CASSQASSGRTTRTDTQYF.

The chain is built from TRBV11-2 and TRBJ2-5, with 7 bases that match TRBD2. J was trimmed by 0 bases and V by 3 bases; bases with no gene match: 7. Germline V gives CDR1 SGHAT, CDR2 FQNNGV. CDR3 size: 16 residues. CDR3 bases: TGTGCCAGCAGCTTCCGGGCTAGCGGCTACCAAGAGACCCAGTACTTC. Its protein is CASSFRASGYQETQYF.

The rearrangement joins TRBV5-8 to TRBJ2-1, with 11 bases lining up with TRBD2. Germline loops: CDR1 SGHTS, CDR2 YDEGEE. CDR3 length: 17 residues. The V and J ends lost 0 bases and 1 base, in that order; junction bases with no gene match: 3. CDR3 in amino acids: CASSLVGTSGSYNEQFF. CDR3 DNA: TGTGCCAGCAGCTTGGTGGGGACTAGCGGTTCCTACAATGAGCAGTTCTTC.

CDR3 in amino acids: CASSESPTNEKLFF. The CDR3 nucleotides read TGCGCCAGCAGTGAGTCTCCAACTAATGAAAAACTGTTTTTT. J is TRBJ1-4 and V is TRBV10-1; D uncertain. Per the germline V gene, CDR1 is WNHNN and CDR2 is SYGVQD (reference sequence). The CDR3 is 14 residues long. Trimming left V 0 bases short and J 0 bases short, with 2 bases between.

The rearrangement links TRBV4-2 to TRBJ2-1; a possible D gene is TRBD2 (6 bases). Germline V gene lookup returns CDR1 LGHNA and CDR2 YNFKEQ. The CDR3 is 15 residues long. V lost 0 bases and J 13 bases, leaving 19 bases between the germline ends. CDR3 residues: CASSQDPKTSTKQFF. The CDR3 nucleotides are TGTGCCAGCAGCCAAGATCCCAAGACTAGTACTAAACAGTTCTTC.

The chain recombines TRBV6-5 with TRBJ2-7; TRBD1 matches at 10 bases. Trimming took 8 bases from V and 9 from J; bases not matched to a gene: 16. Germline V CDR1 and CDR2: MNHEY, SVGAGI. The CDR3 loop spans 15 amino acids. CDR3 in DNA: TGTGCCAGCGGGGGAAGGGACAGGGGAACCGGGATGCAGTACTTC. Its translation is CASGGRDRGTGMQYF.

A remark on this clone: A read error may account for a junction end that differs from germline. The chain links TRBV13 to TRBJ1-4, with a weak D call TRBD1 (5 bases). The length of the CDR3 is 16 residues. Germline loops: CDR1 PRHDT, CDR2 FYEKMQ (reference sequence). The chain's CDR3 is CASSVGTGATNEKLFF. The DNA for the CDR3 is TGTGCCAGCAGCGTAGGGACGGGGGCAACTAATGAAAAACTGTTTTTT. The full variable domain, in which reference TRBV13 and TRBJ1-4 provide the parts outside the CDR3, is AAGVIQSPRHLIKEKRETATLKCYPIPRHDTVYWYQQGPGQDPQFLISFYEKMQSDKGSIPDRFSAQQFSDYHSELNMSSLELGDSALYFCASSVGTGATNEKLFFGSGTQLSVL.

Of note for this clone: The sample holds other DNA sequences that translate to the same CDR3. The CDR3 sequence is CASSSHRGANTGELFF. In DNA, the CDR3 is TGTGCCAGCAGCTCCCACAGGGGGGCGAACACCGGGGAGCTGTTTTTT. V usage is TRBV7-9 and J usage is TRBJ2-2, with 8 nucleotides matching TRBD1. Germline assignment: CDR1 SEHNR and CDR2 FQNEAQ (reference sequence). Germline trimming cut 4 bases from V and 0 bases from J; bases unmatched to any gene: 4. The CDR3 is 16 residues long.

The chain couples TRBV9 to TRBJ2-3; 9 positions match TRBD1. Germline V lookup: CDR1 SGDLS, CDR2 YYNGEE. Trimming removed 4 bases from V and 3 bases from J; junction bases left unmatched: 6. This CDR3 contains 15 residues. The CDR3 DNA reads TGTGCCAGCAGCCGATCCGGGACAGGGACAGATACGCAGTATTTT. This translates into CASSRSGTGTDTQYF.

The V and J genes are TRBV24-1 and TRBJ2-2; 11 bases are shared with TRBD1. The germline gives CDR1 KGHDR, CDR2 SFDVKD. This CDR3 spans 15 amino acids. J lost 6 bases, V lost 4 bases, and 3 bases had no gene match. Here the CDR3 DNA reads TGTGCCACCAGTGACCCGGGACAGGGGGCCGGGGAGCTGTTTTTT. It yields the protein CATSDPGQGAGELFF.

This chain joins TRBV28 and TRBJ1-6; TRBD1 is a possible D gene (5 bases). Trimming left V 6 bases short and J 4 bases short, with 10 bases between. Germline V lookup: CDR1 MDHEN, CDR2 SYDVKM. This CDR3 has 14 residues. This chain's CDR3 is CASSPDSYNSPLHF. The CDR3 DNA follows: TGTGCCAGCAGCCCAGACAGTTATAATTCACCCCTCCACTTT.

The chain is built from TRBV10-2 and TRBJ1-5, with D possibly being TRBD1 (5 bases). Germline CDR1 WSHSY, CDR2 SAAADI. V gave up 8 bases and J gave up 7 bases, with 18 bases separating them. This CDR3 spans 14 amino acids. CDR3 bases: TGCGCCAGCTGTGGGGGAGGGTCTGACCAGCCCCAGCATTTT. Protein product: CASCGGGSDQPQHF.

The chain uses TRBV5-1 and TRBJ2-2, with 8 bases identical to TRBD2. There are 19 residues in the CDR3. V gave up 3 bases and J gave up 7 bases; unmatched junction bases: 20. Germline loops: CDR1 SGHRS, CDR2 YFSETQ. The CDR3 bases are TGCGCCAGCAGCTCATATCAACTAGCGGCCGACCCTTTTATCGGGGAGCTGTTTTTT. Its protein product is CASSSYQLAADPFIGELFF.

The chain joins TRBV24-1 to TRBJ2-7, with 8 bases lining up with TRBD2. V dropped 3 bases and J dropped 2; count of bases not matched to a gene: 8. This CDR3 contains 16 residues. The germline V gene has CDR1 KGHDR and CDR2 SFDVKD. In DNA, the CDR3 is TGTGCCACCAGTGATCGAACCGGGACTAGTCCCTACGAGCAGTACTTC. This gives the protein CATSDRTGTSPYEQYF.

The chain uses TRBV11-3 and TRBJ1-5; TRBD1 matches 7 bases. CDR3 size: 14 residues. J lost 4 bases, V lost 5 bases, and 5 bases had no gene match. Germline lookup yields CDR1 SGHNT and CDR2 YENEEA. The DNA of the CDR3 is TGTGCCAGCAGCACATACAGGGGAAATCAGCCCCAGCATTTT. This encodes CASSTYRGNQPQHF.

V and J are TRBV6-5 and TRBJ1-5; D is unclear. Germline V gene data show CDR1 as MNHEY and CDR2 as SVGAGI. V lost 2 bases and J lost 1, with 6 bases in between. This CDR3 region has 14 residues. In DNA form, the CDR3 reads TGTGCCAGCAGTTACAGGGCGAGCAATCAGCCCCAGCATTTT. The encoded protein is CASSYRASNQPQHF.

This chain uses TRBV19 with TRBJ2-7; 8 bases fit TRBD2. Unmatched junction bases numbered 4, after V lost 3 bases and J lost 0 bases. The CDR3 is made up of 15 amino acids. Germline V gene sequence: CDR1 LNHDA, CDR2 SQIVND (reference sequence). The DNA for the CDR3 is TGTGCCAGTAGTATCGGGGGGGGCTTCTCCTACGAGCAGTACTTC. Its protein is CASSIGGGFSYEQYF.

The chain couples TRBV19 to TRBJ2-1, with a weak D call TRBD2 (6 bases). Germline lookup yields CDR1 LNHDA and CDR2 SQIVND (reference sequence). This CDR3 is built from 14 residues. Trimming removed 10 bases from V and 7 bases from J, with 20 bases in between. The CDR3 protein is CAISAGGTPNEQFF. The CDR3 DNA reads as TGTGCCATATCGGCCGGTGGGACTCCTAATGAGCAGTTCTTC.

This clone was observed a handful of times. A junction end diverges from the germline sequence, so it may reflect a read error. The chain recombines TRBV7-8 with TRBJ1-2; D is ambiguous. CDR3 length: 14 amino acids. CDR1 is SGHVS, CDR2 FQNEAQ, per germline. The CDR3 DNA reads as TGTGCCAGCACCTTAGGAGAATTGGGCTATGGCTACACCTTC. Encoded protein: CASTLGELGYGYTF. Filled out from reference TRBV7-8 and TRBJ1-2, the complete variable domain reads GAGVSQSPRYKVAKRGQDVALRCDPISGHVSLFWYQQALGQGPEFLTYFQNEAQLDKSGLPSDRFFAERPEGSVSTLKIQRTQQEDSAVYLCASTLGELGYGYTFGSGTRLTVV.